One sample yielded the 24 T cell receptor beta chains listed below, sequenced in a study of shared T cell receptors in the human thymus (dated by TCRdb to the early 2020s). Library prep was done by the immunoSEQ multiplex PCR assay. What TCRdb holds here is the immuneACCESS table cut down to in-frame rearrangements. Part of the clones is not present; checked against another copy, under half of the missing clones reflect an unresolved V gene, and the others are unexplained. The table for this sample lists approximately 760,000 clones; 80% to 90% of them were counted only once. The ten biggest clones cover 0.008% to 0.011% of the sample. Separately, the same data were catalogued under a study of human thymus T cells.

The sample comprised thymocytes. The receptors come from a girl under three years old with a congenital heart defect. Donor details come from another sample of the same person, matched by shared clones.

This clone showed up just once. This sample also contains other DNA sequences that code for the same CDR3. This sequence joins TRBV5-4 and TRBJ2-7, with TRBD1 identical over 7 bases. There are 13 residues in the CDR3. Germline values: CDR1 SGHNT, CDR2 YYREEE (reference sequence). J gave up 3 bases and V 0 bases, and 0 bases lay outside the gene matches. The CDR3 DNA is TGTGCCAGCAGCTTGGGGACAGGCTACGAGCAGTACTTC. It codes for CASSLGTGYEQYF.

The rearrangement uses TRBV29-1 and TRBJ1-2; D gene unclear. Germline lookup yields CDR1 SQVTM and CDR2 ANQGSEA. This CDR3 has 15 amino acids. Trimming removed 6 bases from V and 1 base from J, with 18 bases in between. The CDR3: CSVARGGPHNYGYTF. CDR3 nucleotide sequence: TGCAGCGTCGCCCGGGGAGGTCCTCATAACTATGGCTACACCTTC. The whole variable domain, remainder taken from reference TRBV29-1 and TRBJ1-2, is SAVISQKPSRDICQRGTSLTIQCQVDSQVTMMFWYRQQPGQSLTLIATANQGSEATYESGFVIDKFPISRPNLTFSTLTVSNMSPEDSSIYLCSVARGGPHNYGYTFGSGTRLTVV.

The chain is built from TRBV14 and TRBJ2-5; TRBD2 aligns across 8 bases. The V and J ends lost 4 bases and 3 bases, in that order; junction bases with no gene match: 10. The V gene's germline CDR1 is SGHDN and CDR2 FVKESK. This CDR3 has 16 residues. The CDR3 sequence is CASSPSYRGGEETQYF. Here the CDR3 DNA reads TGTGCCAGCAGCCCCAGCTACCGGGGGGGCGAAGAGACCCAGTACTTC.

The chain employs TRBV5-1 and TRBJ1-2; 8 bases fit TRBD1. The CDR3 is 14 amino acids. Germline V gene sequence: CDR1 SGHRS, CDR2 YFSETQ. Trimming at V came to 0 bases and at J to 4 bases, leaving 2 bases not matched to a gene. CDR3 in amino acids: CASSLDRGAYGYTF. The CDR3 DNA is TGCGCCAGCAGCTTGGACAGGGGGGCCTATGGCTACACCTTC. The full variable domain, in which reference TRBV5-1 and TRBJ1-2 provide the parts outside the CDR3, is KAGVTQTPRYLIKTRGQQVTLSCSPISGHRSVSWYQQTPGQGLQFLFEYFSETQRNKGNFPGRFSGRQFSNSRSEMNVSTLELGDSALYLCASSLDRGAYGYTFGSGTRLTVV.

The CDR3 sequence is CASKHDKQGVNQETQYF. The CDR3 region has the DNA TGTGCCAGCAAGCACGACAAACAGGGAGTAAACCAAGAGACCCAGTACTTC. The genes are TRBV7-9 and TRBJ2-5, with D possibly TRBD1 on 6 matching bases. Per germline, CDR1 SEHNR and CDR2 FQNEAQ (reference sequence). V was shortened by 7 bases and J by 0 bases, with 21 bases between the two germline ends. The CDR3 contains 17 residues. Drawing the rest from reference TRBV7-9 and TRBJ2-5, the complete variable domain is DTGVSQNPRHKITKRGQNVTFRCDPISEHNRLYWYRQTLGQGPEFLTYFQNEAQLEKSRLLSDRFSAERPKGSFSTLEIQRTEQGDSAMYLCASKHDKQGVNQETQYFGPGTRLLVL.

This clone has only a few counts. The chain carries TRBV5-1 and TRBJ1-1; maybe TRBD1 (5 bases). The CDR3 length is 16 residues. The ends were cut back, 1 base at V and 4 bases at J, with 17 bases in the middle. Germline lookup yields CDR1 SGHRS and CDR2 YFSETQ. For the CDR3, the DNA is TGCGCCAGCAGCTTGATATTCGGGGGTAGGGGCACTGAAGCTTTCTTT. It specifies CASSLIFGGRGTEAFF.

The chain employs TRBV7-4 and TRBJ1-3; D is unresolved. CDR3 size: 13 residues. From germline, CDR1 is SGHVT and CDR2 SQSDAQ. Written as DNA, the CDR3 is TGTGTGGGCCATTACCCCTCTGGAAACACCATATATTTT. Its translation: CVGHYPSGNTIYF.

The chain is built from TRBV28 and TRBJ1-3; D unclear. CDR3 size: 14 residues. V was clipped by 6 bases and J by 1 base, with 10 bases between them. Germline V gene data show CDR1 as MDHEN and CDR2 as SYDVKM. The CDR3 nucleotides are TGTGCCAGCAGGACCGACTGGTCTGGAAACACCATATATTTT. It encodes CASRTDWSGNTIYF. The full variable domain, rest sourced from reference TRBV28 and TRBJ1-3, is DVKVTQSSRYLVKRTGEKVFLECVQDMDHENMFWYRQDPGLGLRLIYFSYDVKMKEKGDIPEGYSVSREKKERFSLILESASTNQTSMYLCASRTDWSGNTIYFGEGSWLTVV.

The sample holds a few counts of this clone. The chain joins TRBV6-6 to TRBJ1-2; the match to TRBD1 covers 8 bases. In germline, CDR1 is MNHNY, CDR2 SVGAGI (reference sequence). The trim removed 5 bases at V and 4 bases at J, leaving 12 bases unmatched. This CDR3 is 16 amino acids long. This CDR3 reads CASSNHSGQGGYGYTF. The CDR3 DNA sequence: TGTGCCAGCAGTAACCACAGTGGACAGGGAGGCTATGGCTACACCTTC.

The chain employs TRBV2 and TRBJ2-5; a possible D gene is TRBD2 (6 bases). From germline, CDR1 is SNHLY and CDR2 FYNNEI. This CDR3 region has 16 residues. The V end was cut by 2 bases, the J end by 5 bases, with 18 bases between. CDR3 coding DNA: TGTGCCAGCAGTGAATTTGGCGGGGCGCTGAAGGAGACCCAGTACTTC. It specifies CASSEFGGALKETQYF.

The chain recombines TRBV2 with TRBJ2-7; perhaps TRBD2 as D (6 bases). V lost 1 base and J lost 3, with 13 bases in between. From germline, CDR1 is SNHLY and CDR2 FYNNEI. The CDR3 has 15 amino acids. The CDR3 DNA sequence: TGTGCCAGCAGTGAAGTCGGGGCGGAGGGCTACGAGCAGTACTTC. This translates into CASSEVGAEGYEQYF.

V gene TRBV28 combines with J gene TRBJ1-5; D is undetermined. This CDR3 is 13 amino acids long. V lost 3 bases, J lost 7 bases, and 10 bases lay in between. Per germline, CDR1 MDHEN and CDR2 SYDVKM. DNA for the CDR3: TGTGCCAGCAGTTTTAAGTGCGAGCAGCCCCAGCATTTT. Its protein product is CASSFKCEQPQHF. Supplemented by reference TRBV28 and TRBJ1-5, the full variable domain reads DVKVTQSSRYLVKRTGEKVFLECVQDMDHENMFWYRQDPGLGLRLIYFSYDVKMKEKGDIPEGYSVSREKKERFSLILESASTNQTSMYLCASSFKCEQPQHFGDGTRLSIL.

The chain recombines TRBV5-4 with TRBJ2-7; possible D gene TRBD1, 6 bases. Germline CDR1 SGHNT, CDR2 YYREEE (reference sequence). Trimming removed 3 bases at V and 2 bases at J, with 12 bases between. The CDR3 sequence is 14 residues long. CDR3 sequence reads: CASSSGTHTYEQYF. The CDR3 DNA reads TGTGCCAGCAGCTCCGGGACACATACCTACGAGCAGTACTTC.

The V gene is TRBV10-3, the J gene TRBJ1-5; the D is unclear. Germline CDR1 and CDR2: ENHRY and SYGVKD. CDR3 length: 21 amino acids. Trimming removed 0 bases at V and 1 base at J, with 25 bases between. CDR3 nucleotides: TGTGCCATCAGTGAGTCAGGTATCCGTGGAGACGGTAAACAAAGCAATCAGCCCCAGCATTTT. It translates to CAISESGIRGDGKQSNQPQHF.

The chain uses TRBV19 and TRBJ2-2, with 9 bases aligning to TRBD1. V shed 5 bases, J shed 3 bases, and the junction held 7 bases outside the gene matches. In germline, CDR1 is LNHDA, CDR2 SQIVND (reference sequence). This CDR3 has 16 residues. The CDR3 DNA reads as TGTGCCAGTAGTCCCGGGACAGGGTTTGACACCGGGGAGCTGTTTTTT. Translating it yields CASSPGTGFDTGELFF. Full variable domain (rest looked up from reference TRBV19 and TRBJ2-2): DGGITQSPKYLFRKEGQNVTLSCEQNLNHDAMYWYRQDPGQGLRLIYYSQIVNDFQKGDIAEGYSVSREKKESFPLTVTSAQKNPTAFYLCASSPGTGFDTGELFFGEGSRLTVL.

The chain couples TRBV4-1 to TRBJ2-1; TRBD1 agrees at 11 bases. V lost 4 bases and J lost 8; bases outside the gene matches: 10. The CDR3 spans 16 residues. Germline V CDR1 and CDR2: MGHRA, YSYEKL. The CDR3: CASSRPGQGGEDEQFF. CDR3 in DNA: TGCGCCAGCAGCCGGCCGGGACAGGGGGGGGAGGATGAGCAGTTCTTC.

The chain uses TRBV19 and TRBJ2-7, with 7 bases matching TRBD1. CDR3 length: 14 residues. In germline, CDR1 is LNHDA, CDR2 SQIVND (reference sequence). V shed 6 bases and J 6 bases; nucleotides not matched to a gene: 11. The CDR3 spells CASSHRGDPSEQYF. Written as DNA, the CDR3 is TGTGCCAGTAGCCACAGGGGTGACCCTAGCGAGCAGTACTTC. Together with reference TRBV19 and TRBJ2-7, the CDR3 gives the full variable domain: DGGITQSPKYLFRKEGQNVTLSCEQNLNHDAMYWYRQDPGQGLRLIYYSQIVNDFQKGDIAEGYSVSREKKESFPLTVTSAQKNPTAFYLCASSHRGDPSEQYFGPGTRLTVT.

V usage is TRBV5-5 and J usage is TRBJ1-6; 8 nucleotides line up with TRBD1. Germline CDR1 is SGHKS and CDR2 is YYEKEE (reference sequence). CDR3 length: 14 amino acids. The V segment lost 4 bases and the J segment 10 bases; nucleotides outside the gene matches: 7. The CDR3 is CASSGDRRISPLHF. The CDR3 bases are TGTGCCAGCAGCGGGGACAGGAGGATATCACCCCTCCACTTT.

The gene calls are TRBV10-3 and TRBJ2-3; perhaps TRBD1 as D (6 bases). The CDR3 loop spans 14 amino acids. V shed 5 bases and J shed 2 bases, with 11 bases lying between them. Germline V lookup: CDR1 ENHRY, CDR2 SYGVKD. In DNA form, the CDR3 reads TGTGCCATCAGTCCGACAGGTAACACAGATACGCAGTATTTT. Translated, it gives CAISPTGNTDTQYF.

In nucleotides, the CDR3 is TGTGCCAGCAGTGCCCCACCCCGGGACAGGGGGCTTGTGGGGGCCAACGTCCTGACTTTC. Translation gives CASSAPPRDRGLVGANVLTF. The genes are TRBV2 and TRBJ2-6; 12 bases fit TRBD1. The CDR3 covers 20 residues. With V trimmed by 4 bases and J by 4 bases, 14 bases remained unmatched. Per the germline V gene, CDR1 is SNHLY and CDR2 is FYNNEI.

The chain has TRBV5-1 and TRBJ2-3; TRBD2 agrees at 7 bases. V trimming: 0 bases; J trimming: 0 bases; junction bases outside the gene matches: 4. This CDR3 spans 16 amino acids. Germline CDR1 reads SGHRS; CDR2 reads YFSETQ. The CDR3 sequence: CASSLGASGSTDTQYF. Written as DNA, the CDR3 is TGCGCCAGCAGCTTGGGGGCTAGCGGAAGCACAGATACGCAGTATTTT.

This rearrangement joins TRBV15 to TRBJ1-2; 8 positions agree with TRBD1. This CDR3 comprises 15 residues. The V gene's germline CDR1 is LNHNV and CDR2 YYDKDF (reference sequence). The ends lost 3 bases at V and 8 bases at J; junction bases unmatched: 11. CDR3 DNA sequence: TGTGCCACCAGCAGGGACCAGGGGGCAGAACGAGGCTACACCTTC. It yields the protein CATSRDQGAERGYTF.

The CDR3 DNA sequence: TGCGCCAGCACCCCGTGGGACAGAGCCTACGAGCAGTACTTC. Its protein product is CASTPWDRAYEQYF. This rearrangement joins TRBV5-1 to TRBJ2-7, with 7 bases matching TRBD1. Germline loops: CDR1 SGHRS, CDR2 YFSETQ. J was trimmed by 2 bases and V by 6 bases; bases with no gene match: 8. The CDR3 is 14 amino acids. Based on the CDR3 plus reference TRBV5-1 and TRBJ2-7, the full variable domain is KAGVTQTPRYLIKTRGQQVTLSCSPISGHRSVSWYQQTPGQGLQFLFEYFSETQRNKGNFPGRFSGRQFSNSRSEMNVSTLELGDSALYLCASTPWDRAYEQYFGPGTRLTVT.

This clone was recorded only once. The rearrangement joins TRBV7-9 to TRBJ1-6; unclear D gene. The CDR3 has 17 amino acids. V was pared by 1 base and J by 0 bases, with 10 bases between. Germline V lookup: CDR1 SEHNR, CDR2 FQNEAQ (reference sequence). CDR3 amino acids: CASSLEAGSSYNSPLHF. Written as DNA, the CDR3 is TGTGCCAGCAGCTTAGAAGCGGGGAGCTCCTATAATTCACCCCTCCACTTT.